The 16 T cell receptor beta chains presented below share a single source sample, sequenced in a study of CD8 T cells in ankylosing spondylitis. TCRdb re-called the 5' RACE reads through MiXCR, storing one row per CDR3 protein. The sample shows over 100,000 distinct CDR3 sequences, 9.5% to 12% of them seen only once. Material for sequencing was blood, either unsorted or a sorted T cell fraction (not recorded which). The receptors here all came from a female donor with ankylosing spondylitis or in good health (not recorded which).

This clonotype has at least ten counts. The chain is built from TRBV2 and TRBJ1-5; TRBD1 might be the D (6 bases). CDR1 SNHLY and CDR2 FYNNEI come from the germline V gene. The CDR3 sequence is 15 residues long. Trimming removed 6 bases from V and 6 bases from J, with 18 bases in between. The DNA for the CDR3 is TGTGCCAGCAGAATACAGGGCAGTGCCGGTCAGCCCCAGCATTTT. This sequence encodes CASRIQGSAGQPQHF.

This clonotype has a count of ten or more. The junction departs from germline at one end; a sequencing error may be responsible. The DNA for the CDR3 is TGTGCCAGCAGCTTAGGGACAGGGGACAATCAGCCCCAGCATTTT. As protein: CASSLGTGDNQPQHF. The chain employs TRBV5-1 and TRBJ1-5; TRBD1 aligns across 10 bases. Germline V gene sequence: CDR1 SGHRS, CDR2 YFSETQ. CDR3 length: 15 amino acids.

This clonotype appeared many times. The chain's CDR3 is CATRGSGNTIYF. The CDR3 DNA reads TGTGCCACCAGGGGGTCGGGAAACACCATATATTTT. This chain uses TRBV12-3 or TRBV12-4 with TRBJ1-3; 7 bases are shared with TRBD1. The CDR3 is made up of 12 amino acids. The V segment lost 10 bases and the J segment 4 bases; nucleotides outside the gene matches: 4.

Many counts were recorded for this clonotype. This chain joins TRBV18 and TRBJ1-1; D is possibly TRBD1 (6 bases). This CDR3 has 12 residues. V was pared by 6 bases and J by 6 bases, with 11 bases between. Germline loops: CDR1 KGHSH, CDR2 LQKENI. CDR3 sequence: CASSPDRSEAFF. The CDR3 DNA reads as TGTGCCAGCTCCCCAGACAGGTCTGAAGCTTTCTTT.

This clonotype was detected many times. The chain joins TRBV12-3 or TRBV12-4 to TRBJ1-4; D is undetermined. The CDR3 sequence is 13 residues long. V lost 8 bases to trimming and J lost 0 bases, with 7 bases between them. This CDR3 is CASQLATNEKLFF. The CDR3 DNA reads as TGTGCCAGCCAGCTAGCAACTAATGAAAAACTGTTTTTT.

This clonotype occurred many times. The chain joins TRBV20-1 to TRBJ2-1; D gene unclear. V shed 6 bases and J shed 2 bases, with 8 bases lying between them. CDR3 size: 12 residues. CDR1 and CDR2 (germline): DFQATT, SNEGSKA (reference sequence). CDR3: CSARQTYNEQFF. In DNA form, the CDR3 reads TGCAGTGCCCGCCAGACCTACAATGAGCAGTTCTTC.

This clonotype was detected ten times or more. This rearrangement joins TRBV20-1 to TRBJ1-2; D remains ambiguous. CDR3 length: 13 amino acids. The V end was cut by 3 bases, the J end by 3 bases, with 11 bases between. Germline V gene sequence: CDR1 DFQATT, CDR2 SNEGSKA (reference sequence). The CDR3 region is CSASLDGYYGYTF. DNA of the CDR3: TGCAGTGCTAGTCTTGACGGGTACTATGGCTACACCTTC.

This clonotype was seen only a few times. DNA for the CDR3: TGTGCCAGTAGTATAACTCCCGCGAACACCGGGGAGCTGTTTTTT. Its translation is CASSITPANTGELFF. The chain couples TRBV19 to TRBJ2-2; D is unclear. The CDR3 runs 15 residues. The V gene lost 2 bases and the J gene lost 0 bases, with 7 bases spanning the gap. From germline, CDR1 is LNHDA and CDR2 SQIVND (reference sequence).

This clonotype was picked up many times. This rearrangement joins TRBV4-1 to TRBJ2-1; 16 bases match TRBD2. The CDR3 totals 18 residues. V lost 4 bases, J lost 5 bases, and 8 bases stayed unmatched. Germline V gene data show CDR1 as MGHRA and CDR2 as YSYEKL. Here the CDR3 reads CASSRGLAGGQVNNEQFF. The CDR3 DNA reads TGCGCCAGCAGCCGGGGACTAGCGGGAGGGCAGGTTAACAATGAGCAGTTCTTC.

Many counts were recorded for this clonotype. The V gene is TRBV6-6, the J gene TRBJ2-1; 9 nucleotides line up with TRBD2. Germline CDR1 and CDR2: MNHNY and SVGAGI (reference sequence). The CDR3 spans 13 residues. V shed 4 bases and J 9 bases; nucleotides not matched to a gene: 4. CDR3 loop: CASSFSGRGEQFF. CDR3 bases: TGTGCCAGCAGTTTTAGCGGGAGAGGTGAGCAGTTCTTC.

This clonotype was counted ten times or more. The rearrangement joins TRBV6-1 to TRBJ2-2; possibly TRBD1 for D (6 bases). V gave up 5 bases and J gave up 0 bases, with 13 bases separating them. The germline V gene encodes CDR1 MNHNS and CDR2 SASEGT. This CDR3 spans 16 amino acids. The CDR3 nucleotides read TGTGCCAGCAGTCGGGGAGACAGGACGAACACCGGGGAGCTGTTTTTT. Translation: CASSRGDRTNTGELFF.

In this sample, this clonotype turned up many times. The J gene is TRBJ2-1, the V gene TRBV5-5; no clear D. CDR1 is SGHKS, CDR2 YYEKEE, per germline (reference sequence). Trimming removed 0 bases at V and 6 bases at J, with 13 bases between. This CDR3 contains 15 residues. CDR3 bases: TGTGCCAGCAGCTTGGTGGTGATGACCGGCAATGAGCAGTTCTTC. It yields the protein CASSLVVMTGNEQFF.

This clonotype has ten or more counts. V and J are TRBV20-1 and TRBJ2-3; the match to TRBD2 covers 9 bases. With V trimmed by 2 bases and J by 2 bases, 8 bases remained unmatched. The germline V gene encodes CDR1 DFQATT and CDR2 SNEGSKA (reference sequence). The CDR3 extends over 16 amino acids. Written as DNA, the CDR3 is TGCAGTGCTAGATCGGCCTTAGCGGGGGACACAGATACGCAGTATTTT. Translated, it gives CSARSALAGDTDTQYF.

This clonotype was seen many times. The rearrangement joins TRBV5-6 to TRBJ2-3; D remains ambiguous. CDR3 size: 15 residues. Trimming removed 0 bases at V and 5 bases at J, with 13 bases between. The germline gives CDR1 SGHDT, CDR2 YYEEEE. The CDR3 sequence is CASSLGPNLGDTQYF. The CDR3 bases are TGTGCCAGCAGCTTGGGACCTAACCTTGGAGATACGCAGTATTTT.

The table lists this clonotype with many counts. The chain couples TRBV6-5 to TRBJ1-3, with D perhaps matching TRBD1 (6 bases). Germline V CDR1 and CDR2: MNHEY, SVGAGI. The CDR3 runs 21 residues. V lost 6 bases, J lost 4 bases, and 34 bases lay in between. This CDR3 reads CASSTGTRGYALELSGNTIYF. The CDR3 DNA reads TGTGCCAGCAGCACAGGGACACGCGGCTACGCTCTGGAACTCTCGGGAAACACCATATATTTT.

There are many counts of this clonotype. The rearrangement links TRBV6-1 to TRBJ1-1, with D tentatively TRBD1 (5 bases). Germline V gene data show CDR1 as MNHNS and CDR2 as SASEGT. The CDR3 loop spans 13 amino acids. Trimming took off 6 bases at V and 9 bases at J, with 17 bases between the two ends. CDR3 DNA: TGTGCCAGCAGCCAGACGCAGGGAAGAAAAGCTTTCTTT. This encodes CASSQTQGRKAFF.